This note documents a single TCR beta chain sequence. An end of the junction does not agree with germline; a read error may underlie this. There are 17 residues in the CDR3. Germline V gene sequence: CDR1 SGHTA, CDR2 FQGNSA. The data derive from a study of tumor-infiltrating lymphocytes in localized non-small cell lung cancer. On the study more broadly: Tumor tissue and non-adjacent uninvolved lung came from each patient.

Sequencing used immunoSEQ multiplex PCR; TCRdb keeps in-frame clones, though not all of them. The table shows some 6,300 clones, with approximately 82% occurring only once. This receptor was obtained from a human donor with non-small cell lung cancer. The material sequenced was lung tumor tissue. The chain carries TRBV7-2 and TRBJ2-3; 12 positions match TRBD1. DNA for the CDR3: TGTGTCAGCAGCCCAGGAGGGGCGGGACAGGGGGCCGGTACGCAGTATTTT. This encodes CVSSPGGAGQGAGTQYF.